This T cell receptor beta chain was documented in a study of CD8+ T cells in alopecia areata. Findings and limits, study-wide: Scalp clonality decreased significantly with tofacitinib, and so did expanded CD8+ clones among the top 100. Scalp lesions, especially in alopecia totalis/universalis, had higher clonality than normal scalp.

Trimming removed 0 bases at V and 5 bases at J, with 14 bases between. This CDR3 region has 15 residues. Germline values: CDR1 SGDLS, CDR2 YYNGEE. Extracted RNA was reverse transcribed, and the resulting cDNA served as sequencing template. Produced via immunoSEQ multiplex PCR; TCRdb's table is partial and in-frame only. Here the sample spans 150,000 to 200,000 clones, roughly 66% being singletons. As to treatment: oral pan-JAK inhibitor, 5-10 mg twice daily. Peripheral blood and lesional scalp punch biopsies came from alopecia areata patients. As concerns this clone: Its antigen is undetermined.

This receptor was identified in a human donor with alopecia areata. Sequences were derived from CD4+ T cells sorted from blood, sampled at week 24, from a patient treated with tofacitinib. J is TRBJ2-5 and V is TRBV9, with D perhaps TRBD1 or TRBD2 (5 bases each). The CDR3 DNA is TGTGCCAGCAGCGTAGGGATGGAAGAGGGGGAGACCCAGTACTTC. Its translation is CASSVGMEEGETQYF.